This TCR beta chain was sequenced in a study of T cells in tuberculosis. About the study: T cells were selected with CD1B tetramers loaded with glucose monomycolate. In South Africa, adults with active tuberculosis were compared with IGRA-negative and latently infected IGRA-positive adolescents. Study observations and caveats: The TCR-beta difference was not significant; alpha differences partly reflected length.

The junction had 7 bases not matched to a gene; V was cut back by 10 bases and J by 4 bases. Germline V gives CDR1 MNHEY, CDR2 SVGAGI. The CDR3 has 13 amino acids. Note on this clone: Its antigen is unidentified.

Unsorted cryopreserved PBMC were sequenced, averaging roughly 94,000 T cells per clinical donor. Using immunoSEQ multiplex PCR, the repertoire was profiled, and TCRdb retains in-frame clones only, with some absent. The table records 25,000 to 35,000 clones, around 89% of them present only once. The sequenced sample was PBMCs. The TCR was taken from a donor between 10 and 35 years old with latent tuberculosis or without tuberculosis infection. The rearrangement links TRBV6-5 to TRBJ2-3; 8 nucleotides agree with TRBD2. The CDR3 spells CATGGEQSDTQYF. The CDR3 DNA follows: TGTGCCACCGGGGGGGAGCAGTCAGATACGCAGTATTTT.